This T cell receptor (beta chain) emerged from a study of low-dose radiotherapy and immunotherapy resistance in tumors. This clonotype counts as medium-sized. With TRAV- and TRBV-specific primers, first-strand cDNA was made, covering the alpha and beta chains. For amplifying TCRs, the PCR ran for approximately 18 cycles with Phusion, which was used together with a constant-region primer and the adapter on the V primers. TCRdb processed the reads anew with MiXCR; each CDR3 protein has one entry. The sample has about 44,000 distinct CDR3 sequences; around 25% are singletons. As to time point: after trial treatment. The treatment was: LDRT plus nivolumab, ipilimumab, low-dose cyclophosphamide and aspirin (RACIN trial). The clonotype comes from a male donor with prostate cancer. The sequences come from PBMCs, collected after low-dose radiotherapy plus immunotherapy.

CDR3 sequence (DNA): TGTGCCAGCAGTTACCGTGCAGCCAGCACAGATACGCAGTATTTT. The encoded protein is CASSYRAASTDTQYF. The gene calls are TRBV6-2 or TRBV6-3 and TRBJ2-3; unclear D gene. The CDR3 consists of 15 residues. V dropped 2 bases and J dropped 0 bases, with 9 bases sitting between them. The germline V gene encodes CDR1 MNHEY and CDR2 SVGEGT.